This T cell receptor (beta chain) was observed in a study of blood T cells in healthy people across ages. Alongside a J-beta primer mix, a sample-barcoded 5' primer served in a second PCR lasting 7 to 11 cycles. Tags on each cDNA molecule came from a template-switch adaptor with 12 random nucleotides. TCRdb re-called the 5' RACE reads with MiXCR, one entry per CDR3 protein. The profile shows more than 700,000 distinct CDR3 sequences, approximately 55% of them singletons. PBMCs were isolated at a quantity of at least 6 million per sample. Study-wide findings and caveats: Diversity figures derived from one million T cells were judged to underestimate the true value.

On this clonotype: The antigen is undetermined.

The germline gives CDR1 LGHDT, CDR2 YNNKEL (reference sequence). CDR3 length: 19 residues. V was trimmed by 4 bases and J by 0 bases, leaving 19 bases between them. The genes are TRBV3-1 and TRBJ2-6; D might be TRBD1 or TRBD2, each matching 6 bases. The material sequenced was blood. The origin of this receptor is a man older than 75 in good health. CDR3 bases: TGTGCCAGCAGCCGCGCTACAATAAGGGGGGTCTCTGGGGCCAACGTCCTGACTTTC. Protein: CASSRATIRGVSGANVLTF.